This TCR beta chain was recorded in a study of cytomegalovirus exposure and HLA in healthy donors. This cohort consisted of healthy bone marrow donors. The CDR3 runs to 15 residues. Per germline, CDR1 MGHDK and CDR2 SYGVNS. The ends lost 4 bases at V and 10 bases at J; junction bases unmatched: 15. Study-level findings and limits: As was reported, the HLA-A and HLA-B alleles of most subjects were accurately predicted from TCR beta sequences. Accounts indicate the classifier identified cytomegalovirus status with strong specificity and sensitivity. The Asian-associated ancestry cluster reportedly had fewer N-insertions than the roughly 720-donor mean in a later analysis.

The study ran its PCR with 60 Vbeta and 13 Jbeta primers. Measured with immunoSEQ multiplex PCR; TCRdb has only the in-frame clones, and not every one. The table has over 120,000 clones, around 79% seen once. This clone was seen more than once but under ten times. Its matching antigen is unknown. The chain recombines TRBV25-1 with TRBJ1-1; 7 bases align to TRBD1. This receptor was taken from a male donor in good health and CMV-seronegative. The sequenced material came from PBMCs. The chain's CDR3 is CASSARFDRDVGAFF. CDR3 DNA: TGTGCCAGCAGTGCTAGATTCGACAGGGACGTAGGAGCTTTCTTT.